This T cell receptor (beta chain) was identified during a study of T cells in Graves' hyperthyroidism and ophthalmopathy. Study at large: Before any treatment, at initial diagnosis, peripheral blood was collected.

Disease duration under 2 months; hyperthyroidism patients were aged 18 to 65. Regarding this clonotype: The target antigen is unknown.

Study-level points and caveats: Using 13 V-J features, a model discriminated ophthalmopathy from stable hyperthyroidism. Blood shared most expanded thyroid clonotypes above 0.001.

Using RNA transcripts as the source, TCR beta CDR3 regions were amplified. The study used the HTBI primer set for a first-round RT-PCR of the TCR CDR3. TCRdb itself ran the multiplex PCR reads through MiXCR, one entry per CDR3 protein. The sample shows about 400,000 distinct CDR3 sequences, about 15% of them seen only once. This CDR3 region has 16 residues. V was pared by 4 bases and J by 0 bases, with 5 bases of the junction left unmatched. Germline V gene sequence: CDR1 SGHDN, CDR2 FVKESK. The sequence derives from a woman in her 30s with Graves' hyperthyroidism. The specimen sequenced was blood. V and J are TRBV14 and TRBJ1-4; 7 bases fit TRBD1. CDR3 sequence reads: CASSLRTGATNEKLFF. In DNA, the CDR3 is TGTGCCAGCAGCCTACGGACAGGTGCAACTAATGAAAAACTGTTTTTT.